Only a few counts were recorded for the clone carrying this TCR beta chain. Its antigen is unidentified. These data originate in a study of human T cells and chemical hapten exposure. Looking at the study overall: The patients, most of them female, presented with alopecia areata, totalis or universalis. Small pooled library volume differences mainly caused per-sample TCR yield variation. Study-level findings and limits: Sensitizing with DPC caused no change in TCRs above 1 in 1000 frequency.

Time point in this sample: pre-sensitization, week 0. Treatment defined: therapeutic diphenylcyclopropenone sensitization with weekly scalp DPC. Trimming removed 7 bases at V and 7 bases at J, with 11 bases between. This CDR3 has 12 amino acids. The authors' processing: Sample TCR totals centred on a median of roughly 96,000, ranging roughly 20,000 to 700,000. One entry per CDR3 protein results from TCRdb running MiXCR on the RACE reads. The V and J calls here are based on TCRdb, not the publication. Here the sample spans some 200,000 distinct CDR3 sequences, 30% being singletons. This chain links TRBV12-3 or TRBV12-4 with TRBJ1-5; tentative D call: TRBD1 (5 bases). The specimen comprised whole blood, sampled in connection with sensitization to the hapten diphenylcyclopropenone (DPC). This sequence was found in a woman in her thirties with alopecia areata. Some clones in this sample may be carry-over from other donors' samples. The CDR3 spells CASIKGNQPQHF. CDR3 DNA sequence: TGTGCCAGCATAAAGGGGAACCAGCCCCAGCATTTT.